This TCR beta chain was sequenced during a study of blood T cell repertoires in COVID-19. Study-wide background: Donors in the United States, Italy and Spain gave samples during acute or convalescent COVID-19. In each case, the material was cDNA or gDNA derived from T cells, B-cell-depleted T cells, or PBMCs.

One Seattle source followed patients from active infection through their disease course. Original analysis: The authors estimated nucleated cell counts from reference gene primer amplification. Sequenced by immunoSEQ multiplex PCR; TCRdb stores in-frame clones only, minus some. V and J calls and clone size are given by that table; D and trimming were obtained from the DNA. The sample contains roughly 130,000 clones, roughly 84% of which appear only once. Germline CDR1 is MNHEY and CDR2 is SVGAGI. The length of the CDR3 is 15 residues. Trimming cost V 5 bases and J 0 bases, with 11 bases left between them.

Sequencing was carried out using peripheral blood. V is TRBV6-5 and J is TRBJ2-1; possible D gene TRBD2, 5 bases. The TCR was taken from a man aged 25-45 years with COVID-19, enrolled during active disease. This CDR3 reads CASSIDYSSYNEQFF. In DNA form, the CDR3 reads TGTGCCAGCAGTATTGACTACTCCTCCTACAATGAGCAGTTCTTC.